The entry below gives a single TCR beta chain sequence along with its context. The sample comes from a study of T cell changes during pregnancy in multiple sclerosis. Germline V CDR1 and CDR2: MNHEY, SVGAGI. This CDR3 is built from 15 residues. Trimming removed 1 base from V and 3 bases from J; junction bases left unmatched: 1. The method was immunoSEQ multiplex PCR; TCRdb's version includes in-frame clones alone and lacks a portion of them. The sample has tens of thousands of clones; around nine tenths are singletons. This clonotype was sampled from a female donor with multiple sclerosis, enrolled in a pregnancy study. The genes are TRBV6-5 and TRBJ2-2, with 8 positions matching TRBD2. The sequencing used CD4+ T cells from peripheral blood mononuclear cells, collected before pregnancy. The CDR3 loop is CASSYFGGDTGELFF. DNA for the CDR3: TGTGCCAGCAGTTACTTCGGGGGGGACACCGGGGAGCTGTTTTTT.